This T cell receptor (beta chain) was sequenced during a study of T cell responses to AZD1222 COVID-19 vaccine (dated by TCRdb to 2020 to 2023). Broadly, across the study: A total of about 240 trial participants underwent TCR sequencing, of whom some 210 received two doses of AZD1222 and 26 received two doses of the MenACWY control vaccine. Trial participants were enrolled by age into subgroups of 18-55, 56-69 and 70-plus years, and around 150, 28 and 57 TCR-sequenced participants, respectively, were included in these subgroups.

Broader findings and caveats from the paper: Nearly half of unique spike-specific TCRs reportedly recognized epitopes outside regions mutated in the B.1.351 and B.1.1.7 variants. The whole spike protein was spanned by vaccine-associated CD4 TCRs, and dominant responses were seen in regions 160-218 and 743-854. Spike-specific TCR breadth and depth rose significantly after two AZD1222 doses compared with day 0 and with MenACWY recipients. Because no day 14 peak-response samples were available, repertoires were characterized only after the peak T cell response. Conclusions about previously exposed vaccinees are limited because only a handful of AZD1222 recipients were SARS-CoV-2 seropositive at baseline. Participants were mostly white British and included more females than males, and it was suggested by the authors that clonal diversity may have been underestimated. The 56-69-year group was small, and its depth increase did not reach significance, likely because of low power.

The label giving this sample's time point can be read as: about 28 days (+/-7) after the second vaccine dose. AZD1222 recipients with second doses at about 4 weeks or about 12 weeks were pooled, because spike-specific TCR depth and breadth did not differ between schedules. Vaccinee samples came from UK trials COV001 and COV002, including a single-blind randomized controlled phase 2/3 trial of AZD1222 (ChAdOx1 nCoV-19) in healthy adults. Trial participant PBMC samples were collected at day 0 and day 28 after the second dose for TCRbeta chain sequencing. The CDR3 regions of human TCRbeta chains were subjected to immunosequencing. On the authors' methods: TCRs in the repertoires were matched against a reference library of SARS-CoV-2-specific TCRs that had been generated with the MIRA antigen-specificity platform. Breadth was defined as the fraction of unique TCRs that were SARS-CoV-2-associated, and depth was defined as the fraction of total T cells that were SARS-CoV-2-associated. Using the MIRA data, each spike-specific TCR was assigned both to the spike region to which the TCR was reactive and to a CD4 or CD8 class. Log10-transformed breadth and depth values were compared by one-way ANOVA with Sidak's multiple comparisons tests. The table comes from immuneACCESS by way of TCRdb, which keeps in-frame sequences with V and J called. Part of the clones is missing from these tables; in studies checked, under half for an unresolved V gene and the rest for unknown reasons. V, J and clone size are those of that table, while D and trimming were read from the DNA. The sample profile shows 95,000 to 150,000 clones; 84% of them were found once. In total, the top ten clones hold about 25% of the sample.

A word on this clone: There is no known antigen for this receptor. Within one base of it there is no much larger clone, and no base qualities were kept.

For CDR1 and CDR2, the germline V gene (reference sequence) lists MNHEY and SMNVEV. Trimming removed 6 bases from V and 0 bases from J; the gene matches leave 4 bases unexplained. The CDR3 numbers 14 residues from cysteine through phenylalanine. This entry keeps only the CDR3 DNA: 42 bases, framed from base 1. The sequence was obtained from an adult who received the AZD1222 COVID-19 vaccine. The receptor chain draws on TRBV27 and TRBJ1-2; TRBD1 fits 7 bases in the junction. Here the sequenced sample was peripheral blood, taken 28 days after the second AZD1222 dose. The bases read TGTGCCAGCAGCCCAGGGGGGGCTAACTATGGCTACACCTTC. It translates to CASSPGGANYGYTF.